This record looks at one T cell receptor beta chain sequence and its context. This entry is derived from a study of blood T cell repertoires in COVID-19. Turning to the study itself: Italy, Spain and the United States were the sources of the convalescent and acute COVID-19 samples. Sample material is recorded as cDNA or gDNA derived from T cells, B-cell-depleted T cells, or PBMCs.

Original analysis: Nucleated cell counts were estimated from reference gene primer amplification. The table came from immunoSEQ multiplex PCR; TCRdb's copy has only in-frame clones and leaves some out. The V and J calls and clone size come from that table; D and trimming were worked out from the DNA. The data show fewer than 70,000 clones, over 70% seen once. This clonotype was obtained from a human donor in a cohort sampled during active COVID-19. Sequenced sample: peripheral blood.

The CDR3 bases are TGCGCCAGCAGCCGGGACATAAGATACGAGCAGTACTTC. Its translation: CASSRDIRYEQYF. The V call is TRBV5-1, the J call TRBJ2-7; possibly TRBD1 for D (6 bases). V gave up 4 bases and J gave up 4 bases, with 12 bases separating them. The CDR3 length is 13 residues. Germline-derived CDR1 and CDR2 are SGHRS and YFSETQ.